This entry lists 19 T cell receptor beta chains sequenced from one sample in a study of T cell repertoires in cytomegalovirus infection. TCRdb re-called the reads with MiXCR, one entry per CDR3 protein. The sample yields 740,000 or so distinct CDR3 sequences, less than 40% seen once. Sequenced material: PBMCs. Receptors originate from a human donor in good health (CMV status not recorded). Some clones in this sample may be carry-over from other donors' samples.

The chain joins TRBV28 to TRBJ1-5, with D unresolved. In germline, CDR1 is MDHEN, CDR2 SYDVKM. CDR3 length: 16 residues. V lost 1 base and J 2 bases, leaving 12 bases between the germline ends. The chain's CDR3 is CASSLYRSRGNQPQHF. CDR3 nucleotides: TGTGCCAGCAGTTTATACAGATCCCGGGGCAATCAGCCCCAGCATTTT.

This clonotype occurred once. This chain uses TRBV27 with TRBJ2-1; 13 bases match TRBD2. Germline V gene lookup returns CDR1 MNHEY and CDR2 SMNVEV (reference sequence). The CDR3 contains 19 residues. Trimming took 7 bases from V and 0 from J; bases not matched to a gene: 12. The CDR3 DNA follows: TGTGCCAGCACCTTTAGACTAGCGGGAGGCAGGAGCTCCTACAATGAGCAGTTCTTC. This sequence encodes CASTFRLAGGRSSYNEQFF.

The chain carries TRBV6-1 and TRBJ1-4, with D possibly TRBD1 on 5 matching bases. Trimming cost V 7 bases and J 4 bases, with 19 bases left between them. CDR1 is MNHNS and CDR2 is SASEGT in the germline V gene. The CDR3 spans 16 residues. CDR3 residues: CASIAPPMGVNEKLFF. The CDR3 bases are TGTGCCAGCATTGCCCCACCCATGGGGGTTAATGAAAAACTGTTTTTT.

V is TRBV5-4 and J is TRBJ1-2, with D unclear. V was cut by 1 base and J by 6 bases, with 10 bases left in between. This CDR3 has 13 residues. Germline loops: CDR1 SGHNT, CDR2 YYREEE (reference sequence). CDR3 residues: CASSLWADDGYTF. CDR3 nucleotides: TGTGCCAGCAGCTTGTGGGCAGATGATGGCTACACCTTC.

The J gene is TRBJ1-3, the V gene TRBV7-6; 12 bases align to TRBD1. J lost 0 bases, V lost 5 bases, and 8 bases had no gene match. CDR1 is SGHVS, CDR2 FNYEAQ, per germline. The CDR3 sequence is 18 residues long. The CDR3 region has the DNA TGTGCCAGCAGCCCATTGGGGACAGGGGGCGCCTCTGGAAACACCATATATTTT. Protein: CASSPLGTGGASGNTIYF.

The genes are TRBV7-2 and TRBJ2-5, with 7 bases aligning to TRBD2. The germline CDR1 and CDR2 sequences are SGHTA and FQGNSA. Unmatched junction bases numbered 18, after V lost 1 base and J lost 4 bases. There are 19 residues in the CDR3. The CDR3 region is CASSLVGGGGSGGRETQYF. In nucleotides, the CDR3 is TGTGCCAGCAGCTTAGTTGGGGGGGGAGGGTCGGGAGGAAGAGAGACCCAGTACTTC.

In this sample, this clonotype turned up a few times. This CDR3 is CASSDAVNTEAFF. Here the CDR3 DNA reads TGTGCCAGCAGTGACGCTGTGAACACTGAAGCTTTCTTT. The chain uses TRBV2 and TRBJ1-1, with no clear D. Germline V CDR1 and CDR2: SNHLY, FYNNEI. There are 13 residues in the CDR3. V gave up 3 bases and J gave up 0 bases, with 5 bases separating them.

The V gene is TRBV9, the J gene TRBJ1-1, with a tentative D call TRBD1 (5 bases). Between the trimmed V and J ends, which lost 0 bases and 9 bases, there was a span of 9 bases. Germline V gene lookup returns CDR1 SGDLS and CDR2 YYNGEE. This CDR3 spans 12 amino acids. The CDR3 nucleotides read TGTGCCAGCAGCGTAGTAGGGGAGAAAGCTTTCTTT. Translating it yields CASSVVGEKAFF.

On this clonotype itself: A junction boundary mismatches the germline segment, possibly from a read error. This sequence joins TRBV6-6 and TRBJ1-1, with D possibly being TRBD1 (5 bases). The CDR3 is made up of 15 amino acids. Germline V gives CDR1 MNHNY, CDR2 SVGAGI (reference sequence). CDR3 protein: CARSYSDGGGTESFF. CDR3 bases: TGTGCCCGCAGTTACTCGGACGGGGGGGGGACTGAATCTTTCTTT.

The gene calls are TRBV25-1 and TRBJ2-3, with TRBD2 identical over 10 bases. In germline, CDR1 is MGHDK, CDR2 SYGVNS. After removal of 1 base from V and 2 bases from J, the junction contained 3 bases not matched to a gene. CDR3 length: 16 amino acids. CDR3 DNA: TGTGCCAGCAGTGAATTAGCGGGAGGAATCACAGATACGCAGTATTTT. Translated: CASSELAGGITDTQYF.

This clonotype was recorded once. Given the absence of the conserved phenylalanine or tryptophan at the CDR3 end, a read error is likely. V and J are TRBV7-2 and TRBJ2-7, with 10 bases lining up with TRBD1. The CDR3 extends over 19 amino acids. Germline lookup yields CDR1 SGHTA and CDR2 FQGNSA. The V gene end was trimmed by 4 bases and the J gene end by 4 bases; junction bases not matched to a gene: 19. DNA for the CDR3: TGTGCCAGCAGCTCCGCTAGGGACAGGGGACGGCTACAACCTTACGAGCAGTACTCC. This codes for CASSSARDRGRLQPYEQYS.

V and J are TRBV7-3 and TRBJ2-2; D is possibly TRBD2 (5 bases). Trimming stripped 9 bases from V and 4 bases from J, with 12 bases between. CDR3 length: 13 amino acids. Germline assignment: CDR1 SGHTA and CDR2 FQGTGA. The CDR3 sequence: CARSPRGTGELFF. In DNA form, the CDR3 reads TGTGCCAGAAGTCCCCGGGGCACCGGGGAGCTGTTTTTT. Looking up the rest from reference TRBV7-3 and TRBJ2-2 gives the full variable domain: GAGVSQTPSNKVTEKGKYVELRCDPISGHTALYWYRQSLGQGPEFLIYFQGTGAADDSGLPNDRFFAVRPEGSVSTLKIQRTERGDSAVYLCARSPRGTGELFFGEGSRLTVL.

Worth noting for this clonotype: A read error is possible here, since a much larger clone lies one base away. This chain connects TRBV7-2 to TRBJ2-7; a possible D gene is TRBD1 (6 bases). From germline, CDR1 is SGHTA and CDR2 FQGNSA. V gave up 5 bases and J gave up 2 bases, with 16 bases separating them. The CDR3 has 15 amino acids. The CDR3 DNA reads TGTGCCAGCAGCCCCCGGGACAAGGGGGCCTACGAGCAGTACTTC. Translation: CASSPRDKGAYEQYF.

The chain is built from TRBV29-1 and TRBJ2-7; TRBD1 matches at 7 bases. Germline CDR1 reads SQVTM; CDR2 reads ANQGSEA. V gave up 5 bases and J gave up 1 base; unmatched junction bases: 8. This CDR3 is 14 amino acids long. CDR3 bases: TGCAGCGTTTCCGGACAGGACCTTTCCTACGAGCAGTACTTC. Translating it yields CSVSGQDLSYEQYF.

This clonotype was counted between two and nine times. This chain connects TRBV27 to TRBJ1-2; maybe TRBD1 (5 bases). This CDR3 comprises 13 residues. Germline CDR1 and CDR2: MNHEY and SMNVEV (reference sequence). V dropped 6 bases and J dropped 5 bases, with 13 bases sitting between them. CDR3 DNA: TGTGCCAGCAGGACCGGGACTATTTATGGCTACACCTTC. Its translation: CASRTGTIYGYTF.

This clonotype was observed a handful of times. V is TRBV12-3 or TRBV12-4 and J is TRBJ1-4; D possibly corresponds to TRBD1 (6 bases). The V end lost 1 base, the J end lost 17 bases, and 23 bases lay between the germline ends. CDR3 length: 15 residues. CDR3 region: CASSLGWQGRSPCFF. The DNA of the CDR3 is TGTGCCAGCAGTTTAGGGTGGCAGGGGCGTTCCCCTTGTTTTTTT.

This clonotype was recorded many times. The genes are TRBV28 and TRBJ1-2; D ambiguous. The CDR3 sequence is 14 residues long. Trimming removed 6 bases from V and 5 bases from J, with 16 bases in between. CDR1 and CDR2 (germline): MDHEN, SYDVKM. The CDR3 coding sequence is TGTGCCAGCAGCTCTCCTGGGCCCTCGTATGGCTACACCTTC. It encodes CASSSPGPSYGYTF.

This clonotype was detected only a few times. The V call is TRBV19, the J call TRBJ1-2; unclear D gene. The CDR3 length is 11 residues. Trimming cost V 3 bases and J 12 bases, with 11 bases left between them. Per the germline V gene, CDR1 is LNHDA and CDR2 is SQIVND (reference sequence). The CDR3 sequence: CASSISPANTF. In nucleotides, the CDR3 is TGTGCCAGTAGTATTTCCCCGGCAAACACCTTC.

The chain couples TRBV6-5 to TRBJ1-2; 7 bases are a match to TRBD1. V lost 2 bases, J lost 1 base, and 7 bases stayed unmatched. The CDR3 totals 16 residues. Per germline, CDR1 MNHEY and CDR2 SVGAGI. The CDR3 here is CASSYGKGANNYGYTF. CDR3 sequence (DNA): TGTGCCAGCAGTTACGGAAAGGGGGCTAATAACTATGGCTACACCTTC.